This T cell receptor (beta chain) was profiled in a study of CD8+ T cells in alopecia areata (dated by TCRdb to between 2017 and 2018). For the study in its entirety: Treated patients were enrolled in an open-label pilot trial of oral tofacitinib, 5 to 10 mg twice daily, for moderate-to-severe alopecia areata. Scalp clonality was compared across normal scalp (n=4), patchy alopecia areata scalp (n=8), and alopecia totalis/universalis scalp (n=8). TCRbeta CDR3 regions were amplified by immunoSEQ multiplex PCR with 35 Vbeta forward and 13 Jbeta reverse primers. On the human side, TCRbeta sequencing was run on scalp tissue and on sorted CD4+ and CD8+ peripheral blood T cells from healthy controls and from alopecia areata patients with either patchy or totalis/universalis disease. RNA came from the PAXgene miRNA kit for fixed scalp, the miRNeasy kit for PBMCs, and the RNeasy kit for mouse skin. In treated patients, disease severity was measured using the SALT score, which gives the percentage of scalp surface area affected. Biopsies were taken from tofacitinib-treated patients at baseline and again at 4 and 24 weeks into treatment, and several of those patients also had a later scalp biopsy. The study used high-throughput TCRbeta sequencing to examine T cell clonal expansion in alopecia areata, in both the C3H/HeJ mouse model and human patients. Tofacitinib was administered for 6 to 18 months, and 6 months of follow-up off drug were then conducted to assess delayed response and recurrence. Study-wide conclusions, independent of this receptor: The treated cohort was small, with a single nonresponder, so links between baseline CD8+ expansion and response need larger studies. Tofacitinib significantly decreased scalp clonality and the number of expanded CD8+ clones among the top 100 scalp clones. TCR sequences shared between patients were less clear than in mice, possibly partly because of HLA diversity in the patient population. Lesional scalp, especially in alopecia totalis/universalis, showed higher clonality and more expanded CD8+ clones than normal scalp, suggesting antigenic drive. Unlike mouse skin, where gammadelta T cells dominate, normal human skin contains resident alphabeta T cells that get sequenced too, which complicates analysis of the scalp TCR repertoire. Many expanded lesional clones persisted in scalp and blood during tofacitinib treatment, which may partly explain relapse after stopping treatment.

The CDR3 holds 18 amino acids from the cysteine to the phenylalanine. The CDR3 DNA has 54 bases and is translated from base 1. CDR1 and CDR2 are read off the germline V gene (reference sequence) as PRHDT and FYEKMQ. V was cut back by 2 bases and J by 0 bases, leaving a gap of 16 bases between them. Per the publication, the time point label means: about 5 months on oral tofacitinib. The treatment or condition label, as the study defines it: oral pan-JAK inhibitor, 5-10 mg twice daily. From alopecia areata patients, peripheral blood was collected along with lesional scalp punch biopsies. After PBMCs were isolated by density centrifugation and stained for CD3, CD4 and CD8, a FACSAria was used to sort CD4+ and CD8+ T cells. In regard to this clone: It lacks a known antigen. Base-call qualities are not available, and no considerably larger clone is one nucleotide away.

Library generation was performed with the immunoSEQ multiplex PCR assay. RNA was extracted from all samples and reverse transcribed into cDNA as template for TCR sequencing. SuperScript III was used for first-strand cDNA synthesis, primed with a 2:1 mix of oligo-dT and random hexamers. A synthetic immune receptor repertoire was used to gauge amplification bias, and whatever bias remained was removed computationally. On the authors' methods: Raw reads were preprocessed for error removal, and CDR3 was defined according to IMGT conventions as running from the conserved cysteine to phenylalanine. To get clonality, Shannon entropy was normalized by log2 of the number of productive unique TCRs and the result was subtracted from 1. Whether each scalp clone was CD4 or CD8 was inferred by checking scalp TCRbeta sequences against the CD4 and CD8 repertoires from sorted blood. TCRdb took this table from immuneACCESS and kept in-frame rearrangements with V and J called. Such tables lack part of the clones; where checked against another copy, unresolved V genes explain under half of the gap, and the rest is unexplained. V and J calls plus clone size are reproduced from that table; the DNA served to infer D and trimming. The sample data list roughly 110,000 clones, and roughly three fifths of these were observed just once. The ten largest clones capture 3% to 4% of the sample.

The source of this sequence is a human donor with alopecia areata. Specimen: CD4+ T cells sorted from blood, collected at week 24, from a patient treated with tofacitinib. The chain uses TRBV13 and TRBJ2-2, with a tentative D gene TRBD2 over 6 matching bases. DNA sequence: TGTGCCAGCAGCTTACCCCTATCCCGGAGGGCGAACACCGGGGAGCTGTTTTTT. Translated, this is CASSLPLSRRANTGELFF.